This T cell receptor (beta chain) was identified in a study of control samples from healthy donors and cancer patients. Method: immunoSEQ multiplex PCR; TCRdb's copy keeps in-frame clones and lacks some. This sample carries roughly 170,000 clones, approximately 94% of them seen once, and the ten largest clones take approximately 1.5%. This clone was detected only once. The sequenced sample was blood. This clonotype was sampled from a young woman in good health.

CDR3 sequence: CASRLPMNTEAFF. The CDR3 DNA sequence: TGTGCCAGTAGGTTGCCGATGAACACTGAAGCTTTCTTT. This chain links TRBV19 with TRBJ1-1; no reliable D call. Looked up from germline, CDR1 is LNHDA and CDR2 is SQIVND (reference sequence). The CDR3 extends over 13 amino acids. V dropped 6 bases and J dropped 0 bases, with 8 bases sitting between them.